The T cell receptor (beta chain) under discussion was sequenced for a study of beta chain features in type 1 diabetes. Investigators reverse transcribed all isolated RNA, so they sequenced expressed TCRB transcripts. Clones were sequenced by immunoSEQ multiplex PCR, and TCRdb holds only the in-frame ones, with some missing. The sample includes some 370,000 clones, around 10% of them seen just once. Germline assignment: CDR1 ENHRY and CDR2 SYGVKD. J gave up 0 bases and V 6 bases, and 3 bases lay outside the gene matches. CDR3 size: 14 residues. Study observations and caveats: Fewer insertions but more deletions were seen at VDJ junctions in type 1 diabetes patients. TCRB CDR3s were moderately but significantly shorter in Type 1 diabetes patients in all four CD4+ subsets. Cells expressing TCR highly could be over-represented by cDNA sequencing.

With respect to this clone: What it binds is unknown.

The V gene is TRBV10-3, the J gene TRBJ2-7; 9 bases agree with TRBD2. The sequence was collected from a man between 25 and 39 years old with type 1 diabetes. Sequenced sample: central memory CD4+ T cells from blood. CDR3 amino acids: CAIRAGGSSYEQYF. In DNA, the CDR3 is TGTGCCATCAGGGCGGGAGGGAGCTCCTACGAGCAGTACTTC.